This T cell receptor beta chain is from a study of OX40 agonist ivuxolimab in advanced cancers. Study at large: Patients were treated with ivuxolimab, an agonistic anti-OX40 (CD134) antibody. Patients were treated with intravenous ivuxolimab, dosed at 0.01 to 10 mg/kg and infused every 2 weeks. Patients with hepatocellular carcinoma, melanoma, renal cell or head and neck cancer made up the dose-escalation patients. General observations from the study: Antigen specificity of clonally expanded peripheral T cells was not established.

TCRdb's copy holds only in-frame clones and misses some; the assay was immunoSEQ multiplex PCR. The data show over 100,000 clones, 85% to 90% seen once. As regards this clone: Its antigen is as yet unknown.

The CDR3 totals 15 residues. Germline V lookup: CDR1 MNHEY, CDR2 SMNVEV (reference sequence). The V end was cut by 2 bases, the J end by 8 bases, with 18 bases between. The TCR comes from an adult with an advanced solid tumor such as melanoma, head and neck, liver or kidney cancer. The V gene is TRBV27, the J gene TRBJ1-2; TRBD1 might be the D (6 bases). The starting material was CD4+ or CD8+ T cells sorted from blood, obtained in a trial of the OX40 agonist ivuxolimab. The CDR3 region is CASSLRPPPGQGYTF. The DNA for the CDR3 is TGTGCCAGCAGTTTACGCCCACCCCCTGGACAGGGCTACACCTTC.